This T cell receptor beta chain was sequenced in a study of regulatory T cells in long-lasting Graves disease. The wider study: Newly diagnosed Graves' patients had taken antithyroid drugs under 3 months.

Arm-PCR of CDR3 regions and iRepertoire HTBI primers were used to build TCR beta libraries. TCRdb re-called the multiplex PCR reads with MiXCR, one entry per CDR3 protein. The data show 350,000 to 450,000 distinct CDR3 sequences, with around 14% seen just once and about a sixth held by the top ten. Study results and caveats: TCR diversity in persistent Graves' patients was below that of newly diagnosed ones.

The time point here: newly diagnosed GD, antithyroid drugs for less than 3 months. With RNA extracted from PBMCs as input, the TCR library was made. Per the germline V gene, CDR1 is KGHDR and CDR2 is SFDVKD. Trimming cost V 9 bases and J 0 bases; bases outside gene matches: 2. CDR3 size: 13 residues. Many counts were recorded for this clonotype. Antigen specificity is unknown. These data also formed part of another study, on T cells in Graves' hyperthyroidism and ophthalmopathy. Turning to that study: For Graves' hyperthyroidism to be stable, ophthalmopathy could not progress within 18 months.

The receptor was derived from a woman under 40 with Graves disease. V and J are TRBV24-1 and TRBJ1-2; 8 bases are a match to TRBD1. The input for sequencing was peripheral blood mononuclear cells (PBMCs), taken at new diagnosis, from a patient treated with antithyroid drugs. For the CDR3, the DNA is TGTGCCACCGCAGGGGGCTCTAACTATGGCTACACCTTC. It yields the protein CATAGGSNYGYTF.